This entry lists 22 T cell receptor beta chains sequenced from one sample in a study of blood T cell repertoires in COVID-19. Generated by immunoSEQ multiplex PCR, the TCRdb table keeps only in-frame clones and is missing some. The sample gives about 81,000 clones, 91% of which show up once; 1.9% is in the top ten. The specimen sequenced was peripheral blood. These receptors all come from a woman between 45 and 65 years old in a cohort sampled during active COVID-19.

The chain uses TRBV20-1 and TRBJ2-2; 9 bases map to TRBD2. V was pared by 3 bases and J by 7 bases, with 6 bases of the junction left unmatched. The length of the CDR3 is 14 residues. Germline-derived CDR1 and CDR2 are DFQATT and SNEGSKA (reference sequence). CDR3 bases: TGCAGTGCTAGTCCGCGGGGGGGGTACGGGGAGCTGTTTTTT. Its protein is CSASPRGGYGELFF.

This chain joins TRBV6-5 and TRBJ1-5; D might be TRBD1 (5 bases). V gave up 8 bases and J gave up 6 bases, with 11 bases separating them. This CDR3 is built from 12 residues. CDR1 and CDR2 (germline): MNHEY, SVGAGI. The CDR3 nucleotides are TGTGCCAGCGGGCAGGGCAGTCAGCCCCAGCATTTT. This translates into CASGQGSQPQHF.

This clone showed up many times. The chain uses TRBV18 and TRBJ2-7, with D perhaps matching TRBD1 (5 bases). V gave up 3 bases and J gave up 6 bases, with 12 bases separating them. Per germline, CDR1 KGHSH and CDR2 LQKENI. This CDR3 comprises 13 residues. The CDR3 nucleotides are TGTGCCAGCTCACCCGGCAGGGTGTCCGAGCAGTACTTC. Translation gives CASSPGRVSEQYF.

The gene calls are TRBV5-6 and TRBJ2-6; 10 bases fit TRBD1. J lost 4 bases, V lost 1 base, and 11 bases had no gene match. The CDR3 has 19 amino acids. CDR1 and CDR2 (germline): SGHDT, YYEEEE. The CDR3 coding sequence is TGTGCCAGCAGCTTGTATGTAGACAGGGGGCTGACGGGGGCCAACGTCCTGACTTTC. Amino acids: CASSLYVDRGLTGANVLTF.

The V call is TRBV5-1, the J call TRBJ2-5; the D gene is possibly TRBD1 (6 bases). Germline V gives CDR1 SGHRS, CDR2 YFSETQ. This CDR3 spans 15 amino acids. V lost 0 bases to trimming and J lost 5 bases, with 14 bases between them. Written as DNA, the CDR3 is TGCGCCAGCAGCTTGGCCTCACAGGGTCTTGAGACCCAGTACTTC. This translates into CASSLASQGLETQYF.

This rearrangement joins TRBV9 to TRBJ2-6; D possibly corresponds to TRBD1 (5 bases). V lost 3 bases to trimming and J lost 0 bases, with 10 bases between them. The CDR3 consists of 16 residues. Germline lookup yields CDR1 SGDLS and CDR2 YYNGEE. CDR3 region: CASSETGSSGANVLTF. DNA of the CDR3: TGTGCCAGCAGCGAAACAGGTTCCTCTGGGGCCAACGTCCTGACTTTC.

CDR3 nucleotides: TGTGCCAGCAGCTTAGACGGGACAGGGGCCTACGAGCAGTACTTC. It codes for CASSLDGTGAYEQYF. The chain recombines TRBV7-9 with TRBJ2-7; TRBD1 matches at 10 bases. The J segment lost 2 bases and the V segment lost 1 base, leaving 2 bases of the junction unmatched. The CDR3 runs to 15 residues. CDR1 and CDR2 (germline): SEHNR, FQNEAQ (reference sequence).

This rearrangement joins TRBV3-1 (or the pseudogene TRBV3-2) to TRBJ2-6; possibly TRBD1 for D (5 bases). The CDR3 sequence is 18 residues long. V was cut by 0 bases and J by 2 bases, with 14 bases left in between. Germline loops: CDR1 LGHDT, CDR2 YNNKEL (reference sequence). The CDR3 protein is CASSQDGATTAGANVLTF. The CDR3 DNA sequence: TGTGCCAGCAGCCAAGATGGGGCTACAACGGCTGGGGCCAACGTCCTGACTTTC.

This chain links TRBV2 with TRBJ2-7; 7 nucleotides line up with TRBD1. This CDR3 comprises 14 residues. V lost 5 bases to trimming and J lost 6 bases; unmatched junction nucleotides: 10. Germline V gene sequence: CDR1 SNHLY, CDR2 FYNNEI. The CDR3 coding sequence is TGTGCCAGCAGTAACAGGGGCCTTCTACGCGAGCAGTACTTC. This sequence encodes CASSNRGLLREQYF. Full variable domain (outside the CDR3, taken from reference TRBV2 and TRBJ2-7): EPEVTQTPSHQVTQMGQEVILRCVPISNHLYFYWYRQILGQKVEFLVSFYNNEISEKSEIFDDQFSVERPDGSNFTLKIRSTKLEDSAMYFCASSNRGLLREQYFGPGTRLTVT.

The chain uses TRBV3-1 (or the pseudogene TRBV3-2) and TRBJ2-5; D perhaps matches TRBD1 (5 bases). Germline V CDR1 and CDR2: LGHDT, YNNKEL (reference sequence). The V gene lost 2 bases and the J gene lost 2 bases, with 9 bases spanning the gap. The CDR3 spans 14 residues. Written as DNA, the CDR3 is TGTGCCAGCAGCCAACGGGCAGGGCAAGAGACCCAGTACTTC. It specifies CASSQRAGQETQYF.

This clone is a singleton in its sample. The chain links TRBV18 to TRBJ2-7; 8 positions match TRBD1. V shed 3 bases, J shed 4 bases, and the junction held 5 bases outside the gene matches. This CDR3 has 14 amino acids. Germline V lookup: CDR1 KGHSH, CDR2 LQKENI. The CDR3 nucleotides read TGTGCCAGCTCACCGATTGACAGGGGATACGAGCAGTACTTC. Its protein product is CASSPIDRGYEQYF.

The V call is TRBV29-1, the J call TRBJ2-6; 7 nucleotides align to TRBD1. Germline V lookup: CDR1 SQVTM, CDR2 ANQGSEA. The V gene end was trimmed by 4 bases and the J gene end by 0 bases; junction bases not matched to a gene: 0. The CDR3 has 14 residues. This chain's CDR3 is CSVGDSSGANVLTF. In DNA, the CDR3 is TGCAGCGTTGGGGACAGCTCTGGGGCCAACGTCCTGACTTTC.

The gene calls are TRBV7-3 and TRBJ1-1; maybe TRBD1 (5 bases). Germline V lookup: CDR1 SGHTA, CDR2 FQGTGA. This CDR3 has 13 residues. Trimming left V 5 bases short and J 1 base short, with 8 bases between. The CDR3 nucleotides are TGTGCCAGCAGCCAGGGTGGGAACACTGAAGCTTTCTTT. Translated, it gives CASSQGGNTEAFF.

The rearrangement links TRBV10-3 to TRBJ1-2, with 9 bases that match TRBD1. V dropped 0 bases and J dropped 5; count of bases not matched to a gene: 13. This CDR3 region has 18 residues. Per the germline V gene, CDR1 is ENHRY and CDR2 is SYGVKD. The CDR3 spells CAISESPTGGEDKYGYTF. The CDR3 region has the DNA TGTGCCATCAGTGAGTCACCGACAGGGGGTGAGGATAAGTATGGCTACACCTTC.

The V and J genes are TRBV2 and TRBJ2-6; 7 nucleotides line up with TRBD1. The CDR3 runs to 15 residues. The junction had 2 bases not matched to a gene; V was cut back by 5 bases and J by 1 base. Germline CDR1 and CDR2: SNHLY and FYNNEI. The DNA for the CDR3 is TGTGCCAGCAGTTTACAGGGGTCTGGGGCCAACGTCCTGACTTTC. Amino acid sequence: CASSLQGSGANVLTF.

This chain uses TRBV3-1 (or the pseudogene TRBV3-2) with TRBJ2-2; no reliable D call. Trimming stripped 4 bases from V and 5 bases from J, with 20 bases between. The CDR3 has 17 residues. The germline V gene encodes CDR1 LGHDT and CDR2 YNNKEL (reference sequence). The CDR3 region is CASSLSSVQLWTGELFF. CDR3 coding DNA: TGTGCCAGCAGCCTAAGTTCCGTCCAGTTGTGGACCGGGGAGCTGTTTTTT.

This clone was seen only once. The V and J genes are TRBV12-3 or TRBV12-4 and TRBJ1-5, with D possibly being TRBD1 (6 bases). The length of the CDR3 is 13 residues. Trimming shortened V by 7 bases and J by 6 bases, and 13 bases separated the two germline ends. This CDR3 is CASNRQGTQPQHF. CDR3 DNA: TGTGCCAGCAACCGCCAGGGGACTCAGCCCCAGCATTTT.

This sequence joins TRBV27 and TRBJ2-3; TRBD2 aligns across 8 bases. Looked up from germline, CDR1 is MNHEY and CDR2 is SMNVEV (reference sequence). V dropped 2 bases and J dropped 3; count of bases not matched to a gene: 7. This CDR3 has 16 amino acids. As DNA, the CDR3 is TGTGCCAGCAGTTTAGGACGCGGGAGGCCTACAGATACGCAGTATTTT. This translates into CASSLGRGRPTDTQYF.

The chain employs TRBV28 and TRBJ1-2, with unresolved D. Trimming shortened V by 5 bases and J by 8 bases, and 18 bases separated the two germline ends. Germline CDR1 reads MDHEN; CDR2 reads SYDVKM. The CDR3 runs 14 residues. The CDR3 sequence: CASSPGVLVGGYTF. In DNA form, the CDR3 reads TGTGCCAGCAGTCCCGGGGTTTTAGTGGGCGGCTACACCTTC.

CDR3 loop: CASGRDSIRGTEAFF. The CDR3 bases are TGCGCCAGCGGCCGGGATTCTATTCGAGGCACTGAAGCTTTCTTT. The J gene is TRBJ1-1, the V gene TRBV5-1; D remains ambiguous. CDR1 and CDR2 from the germline V gene are SGHRS and YFSETQ. This CDR3 contains 15 residues. Trimming took 7 bases from V and 4 from J, leaving 20 bases between them.

V is TRBV24-1 and J is TRBJ2-7; TRBD1 is a possible D gene (5 bases). In germline, CDR1 is KGHDR, CDR2 SFDVKD. V was clipped by 2 bases and J by 2 bases, with 15 bases between them. CDR3 length: 16 amino acids. The CDR3 sequence is CATSDSSAGRAYEQYF. The CDR3 region has the DNA TGTGCCACCAGTGATTCGAGTGCAGGGCGAGCCTACGAGCAGTACTTC.

The chain has TRBV11-2 and TRBJ2-7; 8 positions match TRBD2. This CDR3 has 14 residues. CDR1 is SGHAT, CDR2 FQNNGV, per germline. V lost 6 bases, J lost 2 bases, and 6 bases stayed unmatched. CDR3 protein: CASRPAGGAYEQYF. DNA of the CDR3: TGTGCCAGCAGACCCGCGGGGGGAGCCTACGAGCAGTACTTC.